This is a list of T cell receptor beta chains from one sample in a study of graft-versus-host responses after intestinal transplantation. The antigens these receptors bind are not known. Data came from immunoSEQ multiplex PCR; TCRdb stores just in-frame clones and leaves some out. The data show 50,000 to 75,000 clones, roughly 90% seen once. The source was unstimulated CD8+ T cells sorted from spleen or lymph node cells, collected before transplant. Receptors originate from a human donor who was the organ donor for an intestinal transplant. Both conserved end residues are part of each CDR3. The order of the fields is V gene, D gene, clone size, J gene, CDR3 DNA, CDR3 protein. D genes are given only for firm matches. Expanded clones get a size class; other rows say once, few or many, or leave the size out.

TRBV5-1	TRBD1	.	TRBJ1-3	TGCGCCAGCAGCAGTGACGACAGGGGCTCTGGAAACACCATATATTTT	CASSSDDRGSGNTIYF
TRBV7-8	.	.	TRBJ1-5	TGTGCCAGCAGCCAAGGGGATAGTCAGCCCCAGCATTTT	CASSQGDSQPQHF
TRBV6-1	.	.	TRBJ2-1	TGTGCCAGCAGTGAATACGAGGGAGAGGGGGACAATGAGCAGTTCTTC	CASSEYEGEGDNEQFF
TRBV6-5	.	.	TRBJ2-3	TGTGCCAGCCATCCGACAGGTCGTAGCACAGATACGCAGTATTTT	CASHPTGRSTDTQYF
TRBV28	.	.	TRBJ1-6	TGTGCCAGCAGTTTGACAGCCGTTAATTCACCCCTCCACTTT	CASSLTAVNSPLHF
TRBV28	.	.	TRBJ2-7	TGTGCCAGCAGTGAGGCAGGACAGTTGAACTACGAGCAGTACTTC	CASSEAGQLNYEQYF
TRBV27	TRBD1	once	TRBJ2-7	TGTGCCAGCAGCTATACAGGGGGGCCCTCCTACGAGCAGTACTTC	CASSYTGGPSYEQYF
TRBV9	TRBD1	.	TRBJ2-2	TGTGCCAGCAGCTCTAGAGGGACAGGGCCCGGGGAGCTGTTTTTT	CASSSRGTGPGELFF
TRBV19	TRBD2	.	TRBJ2-1	TGTGCCAGTATCCCGGGAGGGGGGTACAATGAGCAGTTCTTC	CASIPGGGYNEQFF
TRBV19	TRBD2	.	TRBJ2-7	TGTGCCAGTAGTTCTCCTTCCTTAGCGGGACCGACCTACGAGCAGTACTTC	CASSSPSLAGPTYEQYF
TRBV10-3	TRBD2	.	TRBJ2-1	TGTGCCATCAGTGACAGGATCGTCGGACTAGCGGGATCCTACAATGAGCAGTTCTTC	CAISDRIVGLAGSYNEQFF
TRBV7-6	TRBD1	.	TRBJ2-7	TGTGCCAGCAGTCAAAGGGGGGACAGGGCCGACGAGCAGTACTTC	CASSQRGDRADEQYF
TRBV27	TRBD1	.	TRBJ2-3	TGTGCCAGCAGTTTATCACGTCTCAGCGGACAGGGTGAAGATACGCAGTATTTT	CASSLSRLSGQGEDTQYF
TRBV10-3	TRBD1	.	TRBJ2-7	TGTGCCACCGAACCGGGACAGTCCTACGAGCAGTACTTC	CATEPGQSYEQYF
TRBV2	.	.	TRBJ2-1	TGTGCCAGCCTACTTAGTTGGGGCGATGAGCAGTTCTTC	CASLLSWGDEQFF
TRBV11-2	.	.	TRBJ1-5	TGTGCCAGCAGCTTGGGGGGGGGATATCAGCCCCAGCATTTT	CASSLGGGYQPQHF
TRBV28	TRBD1	.	TRBJ2-1	TGTGCCAGCAGTTTGCGACAGGGGGCTTGGGATGAGCAGTTCTTC	CASSLRQGAWDEQFF
TRBV13	TRBD2	.	TRBJ2-1	TGTGCCAGCAGCCCACGACTAGCGGGAGGCCGGTACAATGAGCAGTTCTTC	CASSPRLAGGRYNEQFF
TRBV9	.	.	TRBJ1-2	TGTGCCAGCAGCGTAGGAGGGTTGGGGGGCTACACCTTC	CASSVGGLGGYTF
TRBV7-9	.	.	TRBJ2-1	TGTGCCAGCAGCTCCGCAGCGGCCATGAGGTCACCCTCCTACAATGAGCAGTTCTTC	CASSSAAAMRSPSYNEQFF
TRBV5-1	.	.	TRBJ2-7	TGCGCCAGCGGGGAGGACGGCCCCTACGAGCAGTACTTC	CASGEDGPYEQYF
TRBV28	.	.	TRBJ2-5	TGTGCCAGCAGTTTACGGGGGGCACTGGAGACCCAGTACTTC	CASSLRGALETQYF